The following is a T cell receptor (beta chain) sequence with its context. This entry comes from a study of T cell clones after liver transplantation. Across the study: TCRbeta sequencing after a pre-transplant mixed lymphocyte reaction identified graft-donor-reactive clones, later tracked in post-transplant blood. HCV positivity affected three of eight recipients; the rest lacked autoimmune or viral indications.

CDR3 length: 14 amino acids. The V gene's germline CDR1 is LGHNA and CDR2 YSLEER. The germline V and J ends were trimmed by 0 bases and 10 bases, with 12 bases remaining between them. Clones were read by immunoSEQ multiplex PCR, and TCRdb kept only the in-frame ones, dropping some. The sample includes 93,000 or so clones, about 88% of them seen just once. This receptor was taken from a human patient who received a liver transplant. Some of these T cells may belong to the graft donor. The specimen comprised CD4+ T cells from blood, sampled approximately 4 years after liver transplant. The chain recombines TRBV4-3 with TRBJ1-4; maybe TRBD1 (6 bases). The CDR3 nucleotides are TGCGCCAGCAGCCAAGAGGGGGGCGCGGTAAAACTGTTTTTT. Protein product: CASSQEGGAVKLFF.